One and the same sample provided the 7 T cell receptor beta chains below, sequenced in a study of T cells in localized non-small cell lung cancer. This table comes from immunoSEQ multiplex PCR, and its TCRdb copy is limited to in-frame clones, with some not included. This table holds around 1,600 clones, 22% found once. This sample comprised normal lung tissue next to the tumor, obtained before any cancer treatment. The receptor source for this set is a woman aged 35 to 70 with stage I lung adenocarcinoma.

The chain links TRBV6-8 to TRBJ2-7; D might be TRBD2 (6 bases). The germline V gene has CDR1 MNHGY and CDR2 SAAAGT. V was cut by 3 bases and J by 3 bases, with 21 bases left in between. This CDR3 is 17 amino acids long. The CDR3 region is CASSYLRRTNNLYEQYF. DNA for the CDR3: TGTGCCAGCAGTTATCTTCGGCGGACTAACAACCTCTACGAGCAGTACTTC.

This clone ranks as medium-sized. The DNA read from the CDR3 is TGTGCCAGCAGTGAAGTTGACAGACAATACTACACC. Protein: CASSEVDRQYYT. The entire CDR3 reads CASSEVDRQYYTF. The J gene is TRBJ1-2, the V gene TRBV6-1, with a tentative D call TRBD1 (5 bases). The sequenced fragment ends 1 residue before the CDR3 boundary, so the rest is inferred from the germline J gene. Germline CDR1 and CDR2: MNHNS and SASEGT. Trimming shortened V by 1 base and J by 10 bases, and 13 bases separated the two germline ends. This CDR3 is 13 amino acids long.

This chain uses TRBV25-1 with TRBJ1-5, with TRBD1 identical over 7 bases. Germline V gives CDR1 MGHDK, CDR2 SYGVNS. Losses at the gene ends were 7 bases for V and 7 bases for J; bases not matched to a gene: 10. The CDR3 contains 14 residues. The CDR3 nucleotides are TGTGCCAGCAAGCTTAGACAGGGAGAACAGCCCCAGCATTTT. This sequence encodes CASKLRQGEQPQHF.

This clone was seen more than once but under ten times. Here the CDR3 DNA reads TGCAGCGTTGAGAGTGGGCAGGCCTACGAGCAGTACTTC. Amino acids: CSVESGQAYEQYF. The chain uses TRBV29-1 and TRBJ2-7; D unclear. This CDR3 spans 13 amino acids. Trimming stripped 3 bases from V and 2 bases from J, with 11 bases between. Germline CDR1 is SQVTM and CDR2 is ANQGSEA.

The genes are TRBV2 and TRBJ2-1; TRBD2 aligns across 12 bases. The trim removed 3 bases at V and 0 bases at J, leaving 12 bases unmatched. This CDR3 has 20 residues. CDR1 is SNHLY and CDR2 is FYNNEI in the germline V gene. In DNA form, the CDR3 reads TGTGCCAGCAGTGACCTCCCACTAGCGGGGGGCCCGGGCTCCTACAATGAGCAGTTCTTC. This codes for CASSDLPLAGGPGSYNEQFF.

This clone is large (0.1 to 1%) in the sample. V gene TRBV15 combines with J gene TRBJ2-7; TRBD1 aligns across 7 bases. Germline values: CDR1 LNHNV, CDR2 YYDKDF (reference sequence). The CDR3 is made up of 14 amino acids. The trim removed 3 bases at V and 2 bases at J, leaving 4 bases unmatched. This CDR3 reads CATSSEGQTYEQYF. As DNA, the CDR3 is TGTGCCACCAGCAGTGAGGGACAGACCTACGAGCAGTACTTC.

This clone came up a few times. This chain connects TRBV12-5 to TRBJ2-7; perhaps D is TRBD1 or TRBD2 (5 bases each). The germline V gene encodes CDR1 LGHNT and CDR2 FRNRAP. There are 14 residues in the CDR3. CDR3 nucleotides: TGTGCCAGCAACCGGACACTAGACTCCTACGAGCAGTACTTC. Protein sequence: CASNRTLDSYEQYF.